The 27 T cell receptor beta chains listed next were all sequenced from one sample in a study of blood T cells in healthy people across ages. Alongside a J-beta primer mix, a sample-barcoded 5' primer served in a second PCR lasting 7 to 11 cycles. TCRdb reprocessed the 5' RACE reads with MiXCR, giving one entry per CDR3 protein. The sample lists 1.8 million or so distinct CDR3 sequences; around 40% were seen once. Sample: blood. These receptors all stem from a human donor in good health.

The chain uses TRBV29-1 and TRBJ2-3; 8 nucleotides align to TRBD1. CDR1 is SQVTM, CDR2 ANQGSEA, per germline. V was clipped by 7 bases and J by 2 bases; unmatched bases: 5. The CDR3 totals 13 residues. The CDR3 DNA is TGCAGCGCTGACAGGGGTTACACAGATACGCAGTATTTT. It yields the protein CSADRGYTDTQYF.

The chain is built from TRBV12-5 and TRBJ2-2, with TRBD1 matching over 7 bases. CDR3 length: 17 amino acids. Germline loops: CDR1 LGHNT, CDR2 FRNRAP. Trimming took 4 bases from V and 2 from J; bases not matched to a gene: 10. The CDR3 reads CASGSPKGALNTGELFF. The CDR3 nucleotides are TGTGCTAGTGGTTCCCCCAAGGGGGCTCTAAACACCGGGGAGCTGTTTTTT. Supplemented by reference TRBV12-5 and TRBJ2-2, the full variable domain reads DARVTQTPRHKVTEMGQEVTMRCQPILGHNTVFWYRQTMMQGLELLAYFRNRAPLDDSGMPKDRFSAEMPDATLATLKIQPSEPRDSAVYFCASGSPKGALNTGELFFGEGSRLTVL.

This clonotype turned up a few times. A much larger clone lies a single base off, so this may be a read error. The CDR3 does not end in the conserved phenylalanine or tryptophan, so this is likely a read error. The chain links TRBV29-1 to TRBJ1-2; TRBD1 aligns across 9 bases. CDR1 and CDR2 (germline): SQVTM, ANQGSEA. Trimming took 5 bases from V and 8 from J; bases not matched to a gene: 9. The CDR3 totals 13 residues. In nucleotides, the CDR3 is TGCAGCGTTTCGGGACAGGGAGACAGAGGCTACACCTTA. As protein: CSVSGQGDRGYTL.

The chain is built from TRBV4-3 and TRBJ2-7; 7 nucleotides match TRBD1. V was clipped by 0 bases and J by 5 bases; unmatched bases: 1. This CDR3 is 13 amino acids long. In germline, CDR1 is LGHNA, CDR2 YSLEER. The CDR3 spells CASSQDTGDEQYF. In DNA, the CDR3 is TGCGCCAGCAGCCAAGATACAGGGGACGAGCAGTACTTC.

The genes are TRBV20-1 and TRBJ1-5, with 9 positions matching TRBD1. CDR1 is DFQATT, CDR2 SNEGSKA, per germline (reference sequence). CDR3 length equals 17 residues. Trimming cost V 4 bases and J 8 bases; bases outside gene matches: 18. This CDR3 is CSAIPGQGFGSDKPQHF. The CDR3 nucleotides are TGCAGTGCTATACCGGGACAGGGATTCGGGTCGGACAAGCCCCAGCATTTT.

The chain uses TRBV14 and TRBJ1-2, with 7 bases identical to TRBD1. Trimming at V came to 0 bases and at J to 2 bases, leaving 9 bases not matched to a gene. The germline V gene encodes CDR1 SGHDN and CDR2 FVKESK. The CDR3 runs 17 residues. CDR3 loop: CASSQDHWAGGNYGYTF. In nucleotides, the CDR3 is TGTGCCAGCAGCCAAGATCATTGGGCAGGGGGGAACTATGGCTACACCTTC.

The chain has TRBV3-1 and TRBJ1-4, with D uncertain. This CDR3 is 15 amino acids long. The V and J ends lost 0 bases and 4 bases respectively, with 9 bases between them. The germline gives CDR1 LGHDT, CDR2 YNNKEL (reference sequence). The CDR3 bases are TGTGCCAGCAGCCAAGATGCGGTCTATAATGAAAAACTGTTTTTT. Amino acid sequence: CASSQDAVYNEKLFF.

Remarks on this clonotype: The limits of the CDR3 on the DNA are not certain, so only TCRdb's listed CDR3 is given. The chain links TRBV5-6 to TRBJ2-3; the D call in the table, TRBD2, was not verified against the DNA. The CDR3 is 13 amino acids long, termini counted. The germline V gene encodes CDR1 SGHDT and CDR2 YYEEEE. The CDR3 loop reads CASSLVAGGAMYF.

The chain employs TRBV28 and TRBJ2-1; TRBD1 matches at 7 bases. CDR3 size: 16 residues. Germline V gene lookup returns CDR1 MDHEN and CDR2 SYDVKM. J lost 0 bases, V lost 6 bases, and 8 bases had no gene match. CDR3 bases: TGTGCCAGCAGGCTTACAGGGGCCAGCTCCTACAATGAGCAGTTCTTC. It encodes CASRLTGASSYNEQFF.

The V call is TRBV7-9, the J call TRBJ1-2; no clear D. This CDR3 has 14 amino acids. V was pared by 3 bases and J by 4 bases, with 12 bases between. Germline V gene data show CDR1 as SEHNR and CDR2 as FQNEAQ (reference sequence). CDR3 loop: CASSFGTLLYGYTF. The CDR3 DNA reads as TGTGCCAGCAGCTTCGGAACCCTTCTCTATGGCTACACCTTC. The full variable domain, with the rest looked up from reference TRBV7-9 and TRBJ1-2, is DTGVSQNPRHKITKRGQNVTFRCDPISEHNRLYWYRQTLGQGPEFLTYFQNEAQLEKSRLLSDRFSAERPKGSFSTLEIQRTEQGDSAMYLCASSFGTLLYGYTFGSGTRLTVV.

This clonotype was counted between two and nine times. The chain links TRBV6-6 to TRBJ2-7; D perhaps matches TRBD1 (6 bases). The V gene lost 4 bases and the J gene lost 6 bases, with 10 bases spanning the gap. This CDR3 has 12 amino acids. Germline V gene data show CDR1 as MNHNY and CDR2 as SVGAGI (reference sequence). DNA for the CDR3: TGTGCCAGCAGTTCAAGGACAGCCGAGCAGTACTTC. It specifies CASSSRTAEQYF.

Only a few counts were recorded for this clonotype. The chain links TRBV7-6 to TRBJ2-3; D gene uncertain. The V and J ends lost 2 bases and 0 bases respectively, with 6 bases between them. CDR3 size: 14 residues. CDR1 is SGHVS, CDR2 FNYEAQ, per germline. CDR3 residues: CASSLRVSTDTQYF. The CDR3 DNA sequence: TGTGCCAGCAGCTTACGGGTGAGCACAGATACGCAGTATTTT.

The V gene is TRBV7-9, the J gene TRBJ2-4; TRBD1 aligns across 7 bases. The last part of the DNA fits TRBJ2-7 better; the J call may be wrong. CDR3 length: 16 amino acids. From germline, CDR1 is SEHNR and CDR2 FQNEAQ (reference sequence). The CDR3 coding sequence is TGTGCCAGCAGCCCTTCCCGACAGGGCTGGACGAACGAGCAGTACTTC. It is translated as CASSPSRQGWTNEQYF.

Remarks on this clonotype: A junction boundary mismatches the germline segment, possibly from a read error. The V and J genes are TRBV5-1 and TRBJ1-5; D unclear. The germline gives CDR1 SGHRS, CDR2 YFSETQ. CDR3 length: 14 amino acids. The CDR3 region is CASSAGGGNLPQHF. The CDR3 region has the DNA TGCGCCAGCAGCGCGGGAGGCGGCAATCTGCCCCAGCATTTT.

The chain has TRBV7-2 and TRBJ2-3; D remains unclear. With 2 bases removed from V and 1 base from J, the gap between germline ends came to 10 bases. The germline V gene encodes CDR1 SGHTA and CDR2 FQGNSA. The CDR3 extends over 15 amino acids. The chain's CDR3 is CASSLMLVGTDTQYF. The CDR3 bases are TGTGCCAGCAGCTTAATGTTAGTGGGCACAGATACGCAGTATTTT.

In DNA form, the CDR3 reads TGCGCCAGCAGCCAATTCCCGCGCACTGAAGCTTTCTTT. It yields the protein CASSQFPRTEAFF. J is TRBJ1-1 and V is TRBV4-1; no clear D. Looked up from germline, CDR1 is MGHRA and CDR2 is YSYEKL. Trimming stripped 2 bases from V and 4 bases from J, with 8 bases between. The CDR3 runs to 13 residues.

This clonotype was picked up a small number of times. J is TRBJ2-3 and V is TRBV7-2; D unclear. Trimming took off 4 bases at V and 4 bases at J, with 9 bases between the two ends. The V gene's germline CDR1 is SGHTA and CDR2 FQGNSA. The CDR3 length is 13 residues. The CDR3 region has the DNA TGTGCCAGCAGCTCGTCCCGTCCAGATACGCAGTATTTT. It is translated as CASSSSRPDTQYF. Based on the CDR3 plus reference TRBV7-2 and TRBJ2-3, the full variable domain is GAGVSQSPSNKVTEKGKDVELRCDPISGHTALYWYRQSLGQGLEFLIYFQGNSAPDKSGLPSDRFSAERTGGSVSTLTIQRTQQEDSAVYLCASSSSRPDTQYFGPGTRLTVL.

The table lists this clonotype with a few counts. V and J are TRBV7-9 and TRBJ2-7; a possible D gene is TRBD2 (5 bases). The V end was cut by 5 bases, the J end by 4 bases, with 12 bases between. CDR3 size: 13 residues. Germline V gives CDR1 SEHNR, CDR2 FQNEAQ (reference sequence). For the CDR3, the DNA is TGTGCCAGCAGCCCCCGGGAAAATTACGAGCAGTACTTC. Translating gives CASSPRENYEQYF.

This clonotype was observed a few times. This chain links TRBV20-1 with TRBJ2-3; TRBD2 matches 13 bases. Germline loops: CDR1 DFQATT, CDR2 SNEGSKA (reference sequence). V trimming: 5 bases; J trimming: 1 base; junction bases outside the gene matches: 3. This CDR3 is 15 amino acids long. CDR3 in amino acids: CSAPTSGGGTDTQYF. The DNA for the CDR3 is TGCAGTGCTCCCACTAGCGGGGGGGGCACAGATACGCAGTATTTT.

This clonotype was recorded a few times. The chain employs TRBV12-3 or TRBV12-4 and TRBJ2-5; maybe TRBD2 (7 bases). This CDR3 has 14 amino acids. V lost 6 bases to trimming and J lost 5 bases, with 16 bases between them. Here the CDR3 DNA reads TGTGCCAGCAGCATTCGAGAGGGGGGGGAGACCCAGTACTTC. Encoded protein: CASSIREGGETQYF.

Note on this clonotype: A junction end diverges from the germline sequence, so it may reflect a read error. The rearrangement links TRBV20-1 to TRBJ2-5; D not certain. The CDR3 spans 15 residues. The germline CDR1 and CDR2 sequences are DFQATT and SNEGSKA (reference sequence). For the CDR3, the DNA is TGCAGTGTTAGAACCCCCCTGGACGATCAAGAGACCCAGTACTTC. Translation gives CSVRTPLDDQETQYF.

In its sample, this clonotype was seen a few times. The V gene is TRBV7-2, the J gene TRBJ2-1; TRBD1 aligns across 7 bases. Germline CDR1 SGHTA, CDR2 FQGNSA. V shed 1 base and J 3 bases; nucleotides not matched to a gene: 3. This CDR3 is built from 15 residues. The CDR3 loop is CASSLETGIYNEQFF. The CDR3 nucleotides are TGTGCCAGCAGCTTAGAGACAGGGATCTACAATGAGCAGTTCTTC. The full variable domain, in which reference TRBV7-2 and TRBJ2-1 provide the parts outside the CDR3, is GAGVSQSPSNKVTEKGKDVELRCDPISGHTALYWYRQSLGQGLEFLIYFQGNSAPDKSGLPSDRFSAERTGGSVSTLTIQRTQQEDSAVYLCASSLETGIYNEQFFGPGTRLTVL.

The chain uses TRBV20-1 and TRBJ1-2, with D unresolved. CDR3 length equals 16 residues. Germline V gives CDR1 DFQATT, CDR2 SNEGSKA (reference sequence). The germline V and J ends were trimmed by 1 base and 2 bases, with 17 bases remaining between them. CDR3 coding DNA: TGCAGTGCTAGAGGCCTGACCAAAGTTGAAAACTATGGCTACACCTTC. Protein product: CSARGLTKVENYGYTF.

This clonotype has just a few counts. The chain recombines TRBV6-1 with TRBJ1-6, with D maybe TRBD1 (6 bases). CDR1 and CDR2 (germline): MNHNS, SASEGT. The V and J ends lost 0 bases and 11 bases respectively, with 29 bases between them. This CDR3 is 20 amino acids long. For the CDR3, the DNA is TGTGCCAGCAGTGAAGCCCCCTGGACAGAAATCATGGGGACACATGCACCCCTCCACTTT. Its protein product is CASSEAPWTEIMGTHAPLHF.

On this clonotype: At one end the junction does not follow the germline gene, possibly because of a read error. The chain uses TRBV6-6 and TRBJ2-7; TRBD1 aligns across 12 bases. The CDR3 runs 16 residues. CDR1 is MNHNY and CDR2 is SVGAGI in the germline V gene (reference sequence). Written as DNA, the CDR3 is TGTACCAGCACTTCCCCCCCGGGACAGGGGGCGGGGGAGCAGTACTTC. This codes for CTSTSPPGQGAGEQYF.

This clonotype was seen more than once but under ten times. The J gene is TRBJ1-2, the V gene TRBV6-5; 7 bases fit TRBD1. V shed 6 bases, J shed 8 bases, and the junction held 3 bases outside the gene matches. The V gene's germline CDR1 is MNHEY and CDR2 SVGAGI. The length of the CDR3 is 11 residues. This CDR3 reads CASRSGGGYTF. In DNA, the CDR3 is TGTGCCAGCAGATCAGGGGGGGGCTACACCTTC.

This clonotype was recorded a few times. The CDR3 DNA sequence: TGTGCCAGCAGCCAACTTGGCCTAGCGGGGGGGCGAACAGATACGCAGTATTTT. Translated, it gives CASSQLGLAGGRTDTQYF. The chain joins TRBV4-2 to TRBJ2-3; the match to TRBD2 covers 12 bases. Germline assignment: CDR1 LGHNA and CDR2 YNFKEQ. The CDR3 consists of 18 residues. The ends lost 2 bases at V and 3 bases at J; junction bases unmatched: 9.